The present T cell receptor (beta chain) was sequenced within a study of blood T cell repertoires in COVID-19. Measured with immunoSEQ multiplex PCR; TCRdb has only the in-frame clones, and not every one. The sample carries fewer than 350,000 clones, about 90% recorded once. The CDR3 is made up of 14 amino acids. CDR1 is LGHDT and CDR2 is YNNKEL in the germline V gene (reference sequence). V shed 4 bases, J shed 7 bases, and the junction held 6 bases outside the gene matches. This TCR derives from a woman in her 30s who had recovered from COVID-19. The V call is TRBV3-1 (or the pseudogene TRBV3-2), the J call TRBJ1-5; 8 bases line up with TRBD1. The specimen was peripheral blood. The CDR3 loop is CASSLGQDNQPQHF. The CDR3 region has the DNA TGTGCCAGCAGCCTGGGACAGGATAACCAGCCCCAGCATTTT.